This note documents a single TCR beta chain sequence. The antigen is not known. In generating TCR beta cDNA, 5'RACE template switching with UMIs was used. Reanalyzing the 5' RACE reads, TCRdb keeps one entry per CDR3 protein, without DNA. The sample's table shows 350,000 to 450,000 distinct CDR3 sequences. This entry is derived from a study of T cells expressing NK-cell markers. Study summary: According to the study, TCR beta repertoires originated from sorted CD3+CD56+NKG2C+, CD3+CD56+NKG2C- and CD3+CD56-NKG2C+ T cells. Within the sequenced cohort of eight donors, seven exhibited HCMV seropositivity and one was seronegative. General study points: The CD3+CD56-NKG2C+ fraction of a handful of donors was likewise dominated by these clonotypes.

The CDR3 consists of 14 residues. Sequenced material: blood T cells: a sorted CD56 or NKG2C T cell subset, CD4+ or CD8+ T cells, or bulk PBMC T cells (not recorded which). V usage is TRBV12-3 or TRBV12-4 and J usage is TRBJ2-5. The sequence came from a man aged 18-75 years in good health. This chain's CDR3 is CASASARGVETQYF.